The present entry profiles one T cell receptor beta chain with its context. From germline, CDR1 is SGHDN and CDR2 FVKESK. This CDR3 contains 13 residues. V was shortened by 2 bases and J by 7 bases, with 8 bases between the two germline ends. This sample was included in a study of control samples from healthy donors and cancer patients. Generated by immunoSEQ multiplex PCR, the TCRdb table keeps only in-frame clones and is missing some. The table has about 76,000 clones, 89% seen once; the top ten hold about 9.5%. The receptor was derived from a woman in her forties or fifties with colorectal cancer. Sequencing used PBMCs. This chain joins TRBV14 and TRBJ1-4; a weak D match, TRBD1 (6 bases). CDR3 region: CASSQRGGEKLFF. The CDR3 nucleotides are TGTGCCAGCAGCCAAAGGGGGGGTGAAAAACTGTTTTTT. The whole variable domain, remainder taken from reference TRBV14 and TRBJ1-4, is EAGVTQFPSHSVIEKGQTVTLRCDPISGHDNLYWYRRVMGKEIKFLLHFVKESKQDESGMPNNRFLAERTGGTYSTLKVQPAELEDSGVYFCASSQRGGEKLFFGSGTQLSVL.